These T cell receptor beta chains were read from a single sample in a study of spatial heterogeneity in lung cancer. One entry per CDR3 protein, called by TCRdb with MiXCR from the 5' RACE reads. This table has 7,000 or so distinct CDR3 sequences, about a fifth appearing once. The sample consisted of PBMCs, taken at surgery. The origin of the receptors is a female donor with early-stage non-small cell lung cancer. Each CDR3 is given with its conserved first and last residue. Each record gives: J gene, clone size, V gene, D gene, CDR3 protein, CDR3 DNA. D genes are given only for firm matches. Expanded clones are given a class, and other clones once, few, many or no size at all.

>TRBJ2-7|-|TRBV2|-
CASSLDSPEQYF
TGTGCCAGCAGTCTAGACAGCCCGGAGCAGTACTTC
>TRBJ1-2|-|TRBV20-1|-
CSATSYYGYTF
TGCAGTGCTACCTCTTACTATGGCTACACCTTC
>TRBJ2-1|medium-sized|TRBV11-2|TRBD1
CASSLVFGTGGSYNEQFF
TGTGCCAGCAGCTTAGTCTTCGGGACAGGTGGCTCCTACAATGAGCAGTTCTTC
>TRBJ1-1|few|TRBV6-1|-
CASIGMNTEAFF
TGTGCCAGCATTGGGATGAACACTGAAGCTTTCTTT
>TRBJ2-1|-|TRBV20-1|-
CSARVKSWEQFF
TGCAGTGCTAGAGTTAAAAGCTGGGAGCAGTTCTTC
>TRBJ1-5|-|TRBV6-1|TRBD1
CASTGQVNQPQHF
TGTGCCAGCACCGGACAGGTCAATCAGCCCCAGCATTTT
>TRBJ1-1|few|TRBV20-1|-
CSALDPTGKIEAFF
TGCAGTGCTCTTGACCCAACCGGCAAAATTGAAGCTTTCTTT
>TRBJ2-5|few|TRBV20-1|TRBD2
CSAQSGGASETQYF
TGCAGTGCTCAAAGCGGGGGGGCTTCAGAGACCCAGTACTTC
>TRBJ2-7|medium-sized|TRBV20-1|TRBD1
CSASSGGAYYEQYF
TGCAGTGCTAGTTCAGGGGGCGCTTACTACGAGCAGTACTTC
>TRBJ2-7|many|TRBV6-5|TRBD2
CASSYGGGAGGEQYF
TGTGCCAGCAGTTACGGCGGGGGGGCCGGCGGCGAGCAGTACTTC
>TRBJ1-1|many|TRBV27|-
CASRMGLNTEAFF
TGTGCCAGCAGGATGGGACTCAACACTGAAGCTTTCTTT
>TRBJ2-7|few|TRBV28|-
CASNDPRGAVNEQYF
TGTGCCAGCAACGACCCCCGGGGGGCGGTTAACGAGCAGTACTTC
>TRBJ2-1|-|TRBV7-2|TRBD2
CASSFPGTKYSNEQFF
TGTGCCAGCAGTTTTCCTGGGACTAAGTACTCCAATGAGCAGTTCTTC
>TRBJ1-6|medium-sized|TRBV28|-
CASSFGAKNSPLHF
TGTGCCAGCAGTTTTGGGGCCAAAAATTCACCCCTCCACTTT
>TRBJ2-3|few|TRBV29-1|-
CSVSGGGHGTDTQYF
TGCAGCGTTTCTGGGGGGGGGCACGGCACAGATACGCAGTATTTT
>TRBJ2-1|-|TRBV29-1|-
CSVEAQAGLFYNEQFF
TGCAGCGTTGAAGCCCAAGCGGGTCTCTTCTACAATGAGCAGTTCTTC
>TRBJ2-3|medium-sized|TRBV11-2|-
CASSSSGDGTDTQYF
TGTGCCAGCAGCTCATCAGGGGATGGAACAGATACGCAGTATTTT
>TRBJ1-5|few|TRBV19|-
CASSILGGNQPQHF
TGTGCCAGTAGTATACTGGGAGGCAATCAGCCCCAGCATTTT
>TRBJ2-1|-|TRBV29-1|TRBD2
CSGLRGVLNNEQFF
TGCAGCGGCCTTCGGGGGGTATTAAACAATGAGCAGTTCTTC
>TRBJ2-1|medium-sized|TRBV20-1|-
CSAQAGADNNEQFF
TGCAGTGCCCAGGCCGGGGCGGATAACAATGAGCAGTTCTTC
>TRBJ2-7|medium-sized|TRBV5-1|-
CASSSGTGGTYEQYF
TGCGCCAGCAGCTCGGGGACGGGCGGAACCTACGAGCAGTACTTC
>TRBJ1-4|-|TRBV20-1|-
CSARDRLGHEKLFF
TGCAGTGCTAGAGACAGACTGGGACATGAAAAACTGTTTTTT
>TRBJ2-3|many|TRBV5-6|-
CASSWEEGAGTDTQYF
TGTGCCAGCAGCTGGGAGGAAGGGGCCGGGACAGATACGCAGTATTTT
>TRBJ2-7|many|TRBV5-1|TRBD1
CASSPARGGIRYEQYF
TGCGCCAGCAGCCCAGCCAGAGGGGGCATACGGTACGAGCAGTACTTC
>TRBJ2-2|medium-sized|TRBV7-8|TRBD2
CASSETRAGVLSGELFF
TGTGCCAGCAGCGAAACAAGAGCGGGAGTTTTATCCGGGGAGCTGTTTTTT